A single sample gave rise to the 32 T cell receptor beta chains below, sequenced in a study of blood T cell repertoires in COVID-19. Method: immunoSEQ multiplex PCR; TCRdb's copy keeps in-frame clones and lacks some. The table records 140,000 to 150,000 clones, around 89% of them present only once. The material sequenced was peripheral blood. Receptor source: a man between 60 and 70 years old with active or convalescent COVID-19.

V is TRBV4-3 and J is TRBJ2-1, with 9 bases aligning to TRBD1. With V trimmed by 0 bases and J by 7 bases, 13 bases remained unmatched. This CDR3 has 18 residues. The germline gives CDR1 LGHNA, CDR2 YSLEER. This CDR3 is CASSQEELGTGTGNEQFF. CDR3 nucleotide sequence: TGCGCCAGCAGCCAAGAGGAGTTGGGGACAGGGACGGGTAATGAGCAGTTCTTC.

The chain combines TRBV5-5 with TRBJ2-6; 9 bases align to TRBD2. Per the germline V gene, CDR1 is SGHKS and CDR2 is YYEKEE (reference sequence). J was trimmed by 5 bases and V by 10 bases; bases with no gene match: 10. The CDR3 sequence is 15 residues long. This chain's CDR3 is CAGAGGPERANVLTF. The CDR3 DNA is TGTGCCGGCGCGGGGGGGCCCGAGAGGGCCAACGTCCTGACTTTC.

The V gene is TRBV28, the J gene TRBJ1-5, with TRBD1 matching 9 bases. The CDR3 totals 14 residues. Germline V gene sequence: CDR1 MDHEN, CDR2 SYDVKM. The J segment lost 9 bases and the V segment lost 6 bases, leaving 9 bases of the junction unmatched. The DNA of the CDR3 is TGTGCCAGCAGCTTAGACAGGGGGGATCTGCCCCAGCATTTT. Protein: CASSLDRGDLPQHF.

The CDR3 bases are TGTGCCAGCAGCTTAGCGGGGGGACGAGATACGCAGTATTTT. It codes for CASSLAGGRDTQYF. The chain employs TRBV5-6 and TRBJ2-3, with 9 bases lining up with TRBD2. After removal of 2 bases from V and 5 bases from J, the junction contained 3 bases not matched to a gene. The length of the CDR3 is 14 residues. Germline V gives CDR1 SGHDT, CDR2 YYEEEE.

The rearrangement joins TRBV7-8 to TRBJ2-2; 13 bases agree with TRBD2. Trimming cost V 5 bases and J 4 bases; bases outside gene matches: 25. This CDR3 comprises 23 residues. Germline CDR1 and CDR2: SGHVS and FQNEAQ. In DNA, the CDR3 is TGTGCCAGCAGCCCTAACACTAGCGGGAGGGCCATGAAAGTGGAGGTTGGCACCGGGGAGCTGTTTTTT. This translates into CASSPNTSGRAMKVEVGTGELFF.

V and J are TRBV6-2 or TRBV6-3 and TRBJ1-1, with a possible D match to TRBD1 (5 bases). V shed 3 bases and J shed 5 bases, with 25 bases lying between them. Germline V gene sequence: CDR1 MNHEY, CDR2 SVGEGT. The CDR3 is 18 residues long. CDR3 DNA sequence: TGTGCCAGCAGTTATTCTTTGGGACTGAGGTACGGGTGGACTGAAGCTTTCTTT. Residues: CASSYSLGLRYGWTEAFF.

The rearrangement links TRBV9 to TRBJ1-6, with TRBD1 matching 7 bases. After removal of 3 bases from V and 7 bases from J, the junction contained 7 bases not matched to a gene. This CDR3 has 15 amino acids. CDR1 and CDR2 (germline): SGDLS, YYNGEE. CDR3 amino acids: CASSATGTENSPLHF. The CDR3 DNA is TGTGCCAGCAGCGCAACCGGGACAGAAAATTCACCCCTCCACTTT.

This clone was seen a single time. The chain uses TRBV5-1 and TRBJ1-1; D possibly corresponds to TRBD1 (5 bases). The CDR3 is 14 amino acids. Trimming stripped 0 bases from V and 6 bases from J, with 12 bases between. Germline CDR1 and CDR2: SGHRS and YFSETQ. This CDR3 is CASSLVWGVAEAFF. DNA for the CDR3: TGCGCCAGCAGCTTGGTATGGGGCGTCGCTGAAGCTTTCTTT.

This rearrangement joins TRBV6-7 to TRBJ2-7, with TRBD1 matching over 10 bases. TRBV6-7 is an ORF, with its function uncertain. The CDR3 is 11 amino acids. The trim removed 11 bases at V and 4 bases at J, leaving 2 bases unmatched. The DNA of the CDR3 is TGTGCCGGGGACAGGGGTTACGAGCAGTACTTC. Translation gives CAGDRGYEQYF.

The chain links TRBV9 to TRBJ1-2; no reliable D call. CDR1 SGDLS and CDR2 YYNGEE come from the germline V gene. This CDR3 has 12 amino acids. Trimming took 4 bases from V and 8 from J, leaving 12 bases between them. The CDR3 here is CASSPPTTGYTF. The DNA for the CDR3 is TGTGCCAGCAGCCCTCCGACTACGGGCTACACCTTC.

V gene TRBV27 combines with J gene TRBJ2-1; 11 nucleotides match TRBD2. The CDR3 has 15 amino acids. In germline, CDR1 is MNHEY, CDR2 SMNVEV (reference sequence). The J segment lost 9 bases and the V segment lost 6 bases, leaving 10 bases of the junction unmatched. CDR3 nucleotides: TGTGCCAGCAGCCCACTAGCGGGAGATTATGGTGAGCAGTTCTTC. Protein: CASSPLAGDYGEQFF.

The chain employs TRBV11-3 and TRBJ2-5; tentatively, D is TRBD2 (7 bases). The germline gives CDR1 SGHNT, CDR2 YENEEA. Trimming removed 6 bases from V and 4 bases from J, with 12 bases in between. The CDR3 has 13 residues. CDR3 sequence reads: CASSRGGGETQYF. In nucleotides, the CDR3 is TGTGCCAGCAGTCGAGGGGGGGGAGAGACCCAGTACTTC.

The chain employs TRBV3-1 (or the pseudogene TRBV3-2) and TRBJ1-2, with a tentative D call TRBD1 (6 bases). CDR3 length: 14 amino acids. Trimming stripped 2 bases from V and 5 bases from J, with 12 bases between. From germline, CDR1 is LGHDT and CDR2 YNNKEL (reference sequence). As DNA, the CDR3 is TGTGCCAGCAGCCAACCCACGACAGGTTATGGCTACACCTTC. Translated, it gives CASSQPTTGYGYTF.

This sequence joins TRBV10-3 and TRBJ1-1, with 11 nucleotides matching TRBD1. Germline CDR1 and CDR2: ENHRY and SYGVKD. CDR3 length: 14 amino acids. V gave up 10 bases and J gave up 3 bases; unmatched junction bases: 7. CDR3 in amino acids: CATVGQGDDTEAFF. CDR3 in DNA: TGTGCCACCGTGGGACAGGGGGATGACACTGAAGCTTTCTTT.

V usage is TRBV28 and J usage is TRBJ1-2; TRBD1 might be the D (6 bases). Germline loops: CDR1 MDHEN, CDR2 SYDVKM. The CDR3 length is 17 residues. The V gene lost 4 bases and the J gene lost 0 bases, with 18 bases spanning the gap. CDR3 sequence (DNA): TGTGCCAGCAGTTCACCGGGCGGACAGAGGGCTAACTATGGCTACACCTTC. Translated: CASSSPGGQRANYGYTF.

The gene calls are TRBV20-1 and TRBJ1-4; weak D call: TRBD1 (5 bases). CDR1 and CDR2 (germline): DFQATT, SNEGSKA (reference sequence). This CDR3 contains 13 residues. The germline V and J ends were trimmed by 3 bases and 7 bases, with 12 bases remaining between them. The CDR3 DNA is TGCAGTGCTAGTTTACAGGCCCTTGAAAAACTGTTTTTT. It encodes CSASLQALEKLFF.

This sequence joins TRBV7-3 and TRBJ1-1; D possibly corresponds to TRBD1 (6 bases). CDR3 length: 13 residues. CDR1 and CDR2 (germline): SGHTA, FQGTGA. V was pared by 6 bases and J by 1 base, with 9 bases between. The CDR3 is CASRRTENTEAFF. In DNA form, the CDR3 reads TGTGCCAGCAGACGGACAGAGAACACTGAAGCTTTCTTT.

This chain links TRBV6-2 or TRBV6-3 with TRBJ2-3; 10 nucleotides agree with TRBD2. CDR3 length equals 17 residues. V trimming: 4 bases; J trimming: 4 bases; junction bases outside the gene matches: 11. Germline CDR1 is MNHEY and CDR2 is SVGEGT. CDR3 in amino acids: CASSSAASGSFADTQYF. The CDR3 DNA reads as TGTGCCAGCAGTTCGGCGGCTAGCGGGAGTTTCGCAGATACGCAGTATTTT.

The DNA of the CDR3 is TGTGCCAGCAGCCAGAGGAGCACCATATATTTT. Protein sequence: CASSQRSTIYF. The chain employs TRBV4-2 and TRBJ1-3; no firm D call. Germline V gene lookup returns CDR1 LGHNA and CDR2 YNFKEQ. With 3 bases removed from V and 9 bases from J, the gap between germline ends came to 6 bases. The CDR3 covers 11 residues.

This clone was counted between two and nine times. This chain joins TRBV7-2 and TRBJ1-5; 7 nucleotides agree with TRBD1. Trimming removed 2 bases from V and 7 bases from J; junction bases left unmatched: 11. The CDR3 extends over 16 amino acids. Looked up from germline, CDR1 is SGHTA and CDR2 is FQGNSA. The CDR3 loop reads CASSLSYDRVQQPQHF. CDR3 DNA: TGTGCCAGCAGCTTATCTTACGACAGGGTACAACAGCCCCAGCATTTT.

The CDR3 reads CASTLWTGVGGELFF. DNA for the CDR3: TGTGCCAGCACTCTCTGGACAGGGGTAGGCGGGGAGCTGTTTTTT. The chain recombines TRBV6-6 with TRBJ2-2; 9 bases fit TRBD1. There are 15 residues in the CDR3. The germline V gene encodes CDR1 MNHNY and CDR2 SVGAGI (reference sequence). V trimming: 7 bases; J trimming: 7 bases; junction bases outside the gene matches: 10.

V gene TRBV30 combines with J gene TRBJ1-1; TRBD1 is a possible D gene (5 bases). Germline V lookup: CDR1 GTSNPN, CDR2 SVGIG (reference sequence). V lost 3 bases to trimming and J lost 10 bases, with 12 bases between them. The CDR3 totals 11 residues. The CDR3 sequence is CAWRWGTGAFF. The DNA of the CDR3 is TGTGCCTGGAGGTGGGGCACGGGAGCTTTCTTT.

The gene calls are TRBV6-4 and TRBJ2-5, with a tentative D call TRBD1 (5 bases). The length of the CDR3 is 9 residues. Trimming pared 7 bases from V and 9 bases from J, leaving 6 bases between. CDR1 is MRHNA, CDR2 SNTAGT, per germline. CDR3 sequence reads: CASIGAQYF. The CDR3 region has the DNA TGTGCCAGCATAGGGGCCCAGTACTTC.

The rearrangement joins TRBV6-5 to TRBJ1-4; D gene uncertain. From germline, CDR1 is MNHEY and CDR2 SVGAGI. The ends were cut back, 5 bases at V and 8 bases at J, with 15 bases in the middle. The CDR3 extends over 14 amino acids. In nucleotides, the CDR3 is TGTGCCAGCAGTCTATCCCCTCAGGCCGAAAAACTGTTTTTT. Translation gives CASSLSPQAEKLFF.

V gene TRBV7-3 combines with J gene TRBJ2-2, with D possibly TRBD1 on 5 matching bases. Germline V gene sequence: CDR1 SGHTA, CDR2 FQGTGA. The CDR3 spans 15 residues. The ends were cut back, 2 bases at V and 6 bases at J, with 13 bases in the middle. CDR3 sequence: CASSLGVGLAGELFF. For the CDR3, the DNA is TGTGCCAGCAGCTTAGGCGTGGGGCTGGCCGGGGAGCTGTTTTTT.

This chain links TRBV6-4 with TRBJ2-1; 7 positions match TRBD1. The trim removed 6 bases at V and 0 bases at J, leaving 20 bases unmatched. CDR3 length: 20 amino acids. The germline gives CDR1 MRHNA, CDR2 SNTAGT. The DNA for the CDR3 is TGTGCCAGCAGCCACCCAGAGGCCGATCCGGGACAGTCCTCCTACAATGAGCAGTTCTTC. Its translation is CASSHPEADPGQSSYNEQFF.

V is TRBV30 and J is TRBJ2-1; no definite D call. Looked up from germline, CDR1 is GTSNPN and CDR2 is SVGIG (reference sequence). This CDR3 has 13 residues. V was cut by 3 bases and J by 8 bases, with 14 bases left in between. In nucleotides, the CDR3 is TGTGCCTGGAGCGCCGACACACATTATGAGCAGTTCTTC. Translating it yields CAWSADTHYEQFF.

This clone was recorded only once. V gene TRBV29-1 combines with J gene TRBJ2-1; perhaps TRBD2 as D (5 bases). The germline CDR1 and CDR2 sequences are SQVTM and ANQGSEA. The CDR3 runs to 11 residues. V gave up 4 bases and J gave up 8 bases, with 9 bases separating them. The CDR3 protein is CSVAGVDEQFF. For the CDR3, the DNA is TGCAGCGTTGCCGGGGTCGATGAGCAGTTCTTC.

The chain uses TRBV9 and TRBJ1-1, with D possibly TRBD1 on 6 matching bases. The CDR3 contains 14 residues. CDR1 and CDR2 from the germline V gene are SGDLS and YYNGEE. V gave up 3 bases and J gave up 5 bases, with 14 bases separating them. CDR3 in amino acids: CASSGKGGRTEAFF. CDR3 nucleotide sequence: TGTGCCAGCAGCGGCAAGGGGGGGCGGACTGAAGCTTTCTTT.

The CDR3 DNA reads as TGTGCCAGCAGTCCAGGGACTAGCCCTCAAGAGACCCAGTACTTC. Encoded protein: CASSPGTSPQETQYF. The rearrangement links TRBV27 to TRBJ2-5; 9 bases line up with TRBD2. Germline-derived CDR1 and CDR2 are MNHEY and SMNVEV (reference sequence). The CDR3 is 15 amino acids. V lost 5 bases, J lost 2 bases, and 6 bases stayed unmatched.

In its sample, this clone was seen a few times. The J gene is TRBJ1-5, the V gene TRBV2; D is perhaps TRBD1 (6 bases). V lost 7 bases to trimming and J lost 3 bases, with 16 bases between them. The CDR3 has 15 amino acids. Germline CDR1 and CDR2: SNHLY and FYNNEI. This CDR3 is CASTLSGQPNQPQHF. The CDR3 bases are TGTGCCAGCACTTTGTCTGGACAGCCCAATCAGCCCCAGCATTTT.

V usage is TRBV27 and J usage is TRBJ1-2, with D maybe TRBD1 (5 bases). The V and J ends lost 6 bases and 4 bases respectively, with 15 bases between them. CDR3 length: 14 amino acids. Germline CDR1 reads MNHEY; CDR2 reads SMNVEV (reference sequence). The CDR3 here is CASSPSRDLYGYTF. The DNA for the CDR3 is TGTGCCAGCAGCCCTTCCAGGGATCTCTATGGCTACACCTTC.